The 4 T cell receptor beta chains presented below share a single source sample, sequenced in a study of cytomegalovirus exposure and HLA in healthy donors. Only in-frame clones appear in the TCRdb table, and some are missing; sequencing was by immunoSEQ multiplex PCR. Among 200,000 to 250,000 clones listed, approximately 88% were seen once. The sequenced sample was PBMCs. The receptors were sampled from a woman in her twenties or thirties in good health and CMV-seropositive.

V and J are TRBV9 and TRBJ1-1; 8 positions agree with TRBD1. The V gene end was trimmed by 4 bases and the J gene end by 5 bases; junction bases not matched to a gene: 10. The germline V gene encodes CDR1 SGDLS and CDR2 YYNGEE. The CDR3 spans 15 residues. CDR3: CASSPRGQSSTEAFF. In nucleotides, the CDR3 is TGTGCCAGCAGCCCCAGGGGGCAAAGTAGTACTGAAGCTTTCTTT.

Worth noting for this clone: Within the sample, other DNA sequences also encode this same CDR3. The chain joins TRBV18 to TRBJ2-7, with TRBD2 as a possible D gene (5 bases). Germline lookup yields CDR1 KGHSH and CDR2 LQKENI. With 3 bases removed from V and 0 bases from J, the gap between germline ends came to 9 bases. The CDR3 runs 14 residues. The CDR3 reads CASSPREGSYEQYF. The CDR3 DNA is TGTGCCAGCTCACCGCGAGAGGGCTCCTACGAGCAGTACTTC.

The CDR3 is CASSSGSSPRETQYF. CDR3 nucleotides: TGTGCCAGCAGCTCGGGTTCCTCCCCAAGAGAGACCCAGTACTTC. V gene TRBV13 combines with J gene TRBJ2-5, with D unclear. Germline V gene data show CDR1 as PRHDT and CDR2 as FYEKMQ (reference sequence). The V and J ends lost 4 bases and 4 bases respectively, with 16 bases between them. This CDR3 has 15 amino acids.

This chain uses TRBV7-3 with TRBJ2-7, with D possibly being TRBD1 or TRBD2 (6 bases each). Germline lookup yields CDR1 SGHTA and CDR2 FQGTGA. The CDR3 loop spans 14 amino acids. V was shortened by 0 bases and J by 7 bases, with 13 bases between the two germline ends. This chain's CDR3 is CASSLTPGAEEQYF. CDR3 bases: TGTGCCAGCAGCTTAACGCCGGGGGCGGAAGAGCAGTACTTC.